This T cell receptor beta chain appears in the sequencing data of a study of Graves' ophthalmopathy and Graves' hyperthyroidism (dated by TCRdb to the late 2010s). As for the study more broadly: Peripheral blood was collected at initial diagnosis, before any treatment. To tell Graves' ophthalmopathy apart from Graves' hyperthyroidism, and to predict which patients would progress to ophthalmopathy, the study relied on TCR beta repertoire signatures. In total, approximately 130 blood samples were TCR-sequenced: fewer than 50 ophthalmopathy, approximately 80 hyperthyroidism and approximately 17 hyperthyroidism-to-ophthalmopathy patients. A discovery set of 100 patients (roughly 43 ophthalmopathy, about 58 stable hyperthyroidism) was enrolled to explore V-J signatures distinguishing ophthalmopathy from hyperthyroidism. An independent validation cohort comprised roughly 20 hyperthyroidism patients and over 15 patients who later progressed from hyperthyroidism to ophthalmopathy. In about six hyperthyroidism patients, the T-cell repertoires found in thyroid tissue were compared with those found in blood. After sampling, hyperthyroidism patients received methimazole starting at 30 mg daily, and ophthalmopathy patients received high-dose intravenous methylprednisolone.

Spanning cysteine to phenylalanine, the CDR3 consists of 12 amino acids. This entry keeps only the CDR3 DNA: 36 bases, framed from base 1. CDR1 is given as LNHDA and CDR2 as SQIVND, both from the germline V gene (reference sequence). V sheds 11 bases and J sheds 5 bases, leaving 16 bases between their ends. Ophthalmopathy patients had moderately to severely active disease, Clinical Activity Score of at least 3, NOSPECS grade of at least 4, and disease duration under 3 months. Anyone with other autoimmune diseases, uncontrolled infections, pregnancy or lactation was excluded from the study. Clinical symptoms, serum thyroxine, TRAb, thyroid ultrasound and orbital computed tomography were used for diagnosis. Using Ficoll-Paque density gradient centrifugation, PBMCs were isolated from less than 11 ml of fresh peripheral blood. Trizol reagent was used to extract the total RNA, and its quality was then checked on an Agilent 2100 Bioanalyzer.

Results and caveats for the whole study, not just this receptor: In cross-validation, the 13-signature model distinguished ophthalmopathy from stable hyperthyroidism with 85% to 90% sensitivity and approximately 81% specificity, and in the test set the corresponding values were approximately 80% and 68%. No statistical method was used to set the sample size in advance, and the investigators knew which group each participant was assigned to. In validation, the model predicted ophthalmopathy progression with 55% to 71% sensitivity and about 73% specificity; 12 predicted patients were CT-confirmed with GO in a median of 6.5 months. Most of the expanded thyroid clonotypes with a frequency above 0.001 were also detected in blood, and it was suggested that the thyroid immune response may be reflected by blood repertoires.

For repertoire sequencing, the TCR beta CDR3 regions were amplified from RNA transcripts. The first round was an RT-PCR using HTBI primers with the Qiagen OneStep RT-PCR kit, and this first round was followed by a second-round multiplex PCR, then size selection and purification. Libraries were sequenced on an Illumina HiSeq2000 using paired-end 100 bp reads. The authors' analysis ran thus. SOAPnuke was used to process the reads, throwing out any read that had adapters, had uncalled bases, had a mean Phred below 15, or lacked an exact constant-primer or identifier match. High-quality paired reads were merged with COPE v1.2.5. Each unique nucleotide sequence was defined as a clonotype, and clonotypes were aligned to IMGT TRB V, D and J references with MiTCR v1.1. Analysis was restricted to V-J combinations with a frequency above 0.0001, which covered roughly 99% of repertoires. For each V-J combination, a TCR clonal expansion and chaos score was defined as the ratio of F50 clonal expansion to chaos observed in the TCRdist matrix. Welch's t-statistics and random forest were used to narrow the features down to 10 to 15 V-J combinations, which were then fed into a naive Bayes classifier. The similarity between thyroid and blood repertoires was quantified using the Morisita-Horn index. TCRdb reanalyzed the raw reads on its own, using fastp at Q25 for trimming and MiXCR for clone calling, and kept in-frame beta chains. Entries that share a CDR3 protein sequence are merged under the most common genes and DNA. In this record, the V and J calls reflect TCRdb's handling and not the investigators' own analysis. The sample contains 240,000 or so distinct CDR3 sequences, around 42% of them found a single time. The top ten clonotypes cover 40% to 55% of the sample.

As for this clonotype: Its recognized antigen is unknown. Base-call qualities are not available, and no considerably larger clone is one nucleotide away.

The sequence joins TRBV19 to TRBJ2-7, with the D segment possibly TRBD1 or TRBD2, each aligning over 5 bases. The source is an adult man with Graves' ophthalmopathy. Sequenced sample: peripheral blood. The bases are TGTGCCTCACTAGGGGTAGGGGACGAGCAGTACTTC. Translation gives CASLGVGDEQYF.